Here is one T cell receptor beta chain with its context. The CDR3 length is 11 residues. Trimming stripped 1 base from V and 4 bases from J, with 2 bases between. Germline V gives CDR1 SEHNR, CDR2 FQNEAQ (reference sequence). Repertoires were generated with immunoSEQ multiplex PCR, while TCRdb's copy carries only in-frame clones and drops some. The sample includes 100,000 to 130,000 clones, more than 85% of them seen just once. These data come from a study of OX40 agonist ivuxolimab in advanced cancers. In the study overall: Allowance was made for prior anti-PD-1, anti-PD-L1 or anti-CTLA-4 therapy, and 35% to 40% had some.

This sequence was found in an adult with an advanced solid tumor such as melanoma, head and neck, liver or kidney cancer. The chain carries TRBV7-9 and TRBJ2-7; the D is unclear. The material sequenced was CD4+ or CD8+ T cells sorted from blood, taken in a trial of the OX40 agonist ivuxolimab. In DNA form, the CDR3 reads TGTGCCAGCAGCTTAGAATACGAGCAGTACTTC. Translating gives CASSLEYEQYF.